Listed below are T cell receptor beta chains from one sample, sequenced in a study of T cell repertoires in cytomegalovirus infection. These TCRs are of unknown antigen specificity. In TCRdb, the reads were re-called with MiXCR into one record per CDR3 protein. The repertoire holds around 770,000 distinct CDR3 sequences, with approximately 32% as singletons. The input for sequencing was cultured CD8+ T cells from PBMCs, taken from culture after CMV antigen stimulation. The receptors derive from a human donor in good health (CMV status not recorded). Some clones in this sample may be carry-over from other donors' samples. Both conserved end residues are part of each CDR3. The order of the fields is D gene, V gene, clone size, J gene, CDR3 protein, CDR3 DNA. D genes are given only for firm matches. Clone size appears in some rows only: once, few, many, or a class for an expanded clone.

NA	TRBV7-2	many	TRBJ1-2	CASSLAGHDGYTF	TGTGCCAGCAGCTTAGCTGGCCACGATGGCTACACCTTC
NA	TRBV6-5	NA	TRBJ2-7	CASSEFGTPYEQYF	TGTGCCAGCAGTGAATTCGGGACGCCCTACGAGCAGTACTTC
NA	TRBV9	once	TRBJ2-7	CASSVAGYEQYF	TGTGCCAGCAGCGTAGCGGGGTACGAGCAGTACTTC
NA	TRBV6-1	NA	TRBJ2-6	CASSEAWRFSGANVLTF	TGTGCCAGCAGTGAAGCGTGGCGATTCTCTGGGGCCAACGTCCTGACTTTC
NA	TRBV2	few	TRBJ1-6	CASIEESSYNSPLHF	TGTGCCAGCATCGAGGAGAGCTCCTATAATTCACCCCTCCACTTT
NA	TRBV6-5	many	TRBJ1-2	CASSYGNLGRLGNGYTF	TGTGCCAGCAGTTACGGCAACCTTGGACGTCTCGGAAATGGCTACACCTTC
TRBD2	TRBV10-3	NA	TRBJ2-5	CATLGREETQYF	TGTGCCACGTTAGGGAGGGAAGAGACCCAGTACTTC
NA	TRBV7-8	many	TRBJ1-5	CASSPARGSDQPQHF	TGTGCCAGCAGCCCCGCCCGGGGGTCGGATCAGCCCCAGCATTTT
TRBD2	TRBV7-8	many	TRBJ2-1	CASSYSSGGAGEQFF	TGTGCCAGCAGCTATTCTAGCGGGGGGGCGGGTGAGCAGTTCTTC
NA	TRBV2	NA	TRBJ2-7	CASRGLTAYEQYF	TGTGCCAGCAGAGGACTAACCGCCTACGAGCAGTACTTC
NA	TRBV20-1	few	TRBJ2-1	CSARESNYINEQFF	TGCAGTGCTAGAGAAAGTAACTACATCAATGAGCAGTTCTTC
TRBD2	TRBV28	NA	TRBJ2-3	CASSALTSGGWGTDTQYF	TGTGCCAGCAGTGCTCTGACTAGCGGGGGATGGGGAACAGATACGCAGTATTTT
NA	TRBV4-2	NA	TRBJ2-1	CASSQGGHGEQFF	TGTGCCAGCAGCCAAGGCGGTCATGGAGAGCAGTTCTTC
NA	TRBV7-9	few	TRBJ1-1	CASSQGLLGEAFF	TGTGCCAGCAGCCAGGGATTATTAGGCGAAGCTTTCTTT
NA	TRBV7-8	many	TRBJ2-3	CASSLATWIDTDTQYF	TGTGCCAGCAGCTTAGCCACCTGGATAGACACAGATACGCAGTATTTT
NA	TRBV6-1	few	TRBJ1-6	CASSDGVGEGNSPLHF	TGTGCCAGCAGTGACGGGGTCGGGGAGGGTAATTCACCCCTCCACTTT
NA	TRBV27	NA	TRBJ2-7	CASSLTGTHYEQYF	TGTGCCAGCAGTTTAACAGGAACCCACTACGAGCAGTACTTC
NA	TRBV7-7	few	TRBJ2-2	CASSSRQSSNTGELFF	TGTGCTAGCAGCTCCAGACAGTCCTCGAACACCGGGGAGCTGTTTTTT
NA	TRBV5-8	many	TRBJ2-7	CASSWLLDTGIPEQYF	TGTGCCAGCAGCTGGCTGCTGGACACGGGAATTCCCGAGCAGTACTTC
NA	TRBV12-3/TRBV12-4	NA	TRBJ1-1	CASSLGRGRDTEAFF	TGTGCCAGCAGTTTAGGCAGGGGCAGGGATACTGAAGCTTTCTTT
TRBD2	TRBV27	NA	TRBJ2-3	CASSLVTSGGGSTDTQYF	TGTGCCAGCAGTTTAGTCACTAGCGGGGGGGGCAGCACAGATACGCAGTATTTT
NA	TRBV7-2	many	TRBJ2-7	CASSGPSYEQYF	TGTGCCAGCAGCGGGCCCTCCTACGAGCAGTACTTC
TRBD1	TRBV11-1	NA	TRBJ1-3	CASSSRDRGNTIYF	TGTGCCAGCAGCTCCCGGGACAGAGGAAACACCATATATTTT
TRBD1	TRBV5-1	few	TRBJ2-1	CASSTFWTGRSNEQFF	TGCGCCAGCAGCACCTTTTGGACAGGGAGATCCAATGAGCAGTTCTTC
NA	TRBV7-9	NA	TRBJ2-6	CASSSPGTRGPRSSGANVLTF	TGTGCCAGCAGCTCCCCTGGGACGAGGGGCCCTAGAAGCTCTGGGGCCAACGTCCTGACTTTC
NA	TRBV6-5	many	TRBJ2-7	CASSYTQGSYEQYF	TGTGCCAGCAGTTACACACAGGGCTCCTACGAGCAGTACTTC
NA	TRBV5-6	NA	TRBJ1-1	CASILGVGNTEAFF	TGTGCCAGCATCCTCGGGGTGGGGAACACTGAAGCTTTCTTT
NA	TRBV3-1	NA	TRBJ2-1	CASSPDFPGSYNEQFF	TGTGCCAGCAGCCCGGACTTCCCGGGGTCCTACAATGAGCAGTTCTTC
NA	TRBV7-6	few	TRBJ1-2	CASSAHDAEGYTF	TGTGCCAGCAGCGCGCACGATGCGGAGGGCTACACCTTC
NA	TRBV7-2	many	TRBJ2-2	CASSVRDLNTGELFF	TGTGCCAGCAGCGTCCGGGACCTGAACACCGGGGAGCTGTTTTTT
TRBD2	TRBV4-1	NA	TRBJ2-1	CASSQDGRGGRSWNEQFF	TGCGCCAGCAGCCAAGATGGGCGGGGGGGCCGGAGTTGGAATGAGCAGTTCTTC
NA	TRBV12-3/TRBV12-4	few	TRBJ2-3	CASSLAGFSTDTQYF	TGTGCCAGCAGTTTAGCGGGGTTTAGCACAGATACGCAGTATTTT
NA	TRBV7-8	NA	TRBJ1-1	CASSPYEGVNTEAFF	TGTGCCAGCAGCCCTTATGAGGGGGTGAACACTGAAGCTTTCTTT
TRBD1	TRBV2	NA	TRBJ2-7	CASKGGGTYEQYF	TGTGCCAGCAAAGGGGGCGGTACCTACGAGCAGTACTTC
NA	TRBV4-1	NA	TRBJ1-6	CASSPQENSPLHF	TGCGCCAGCAGCCCCCAGGAAAATTCACCCCTCCACTTT
TRBD1	TRBV2	NA	TRBJ1-1	CASPGWTGGIDTEAFF	TGTGCCAGCCCAGGATGGACAGGAGGGATAGACACTGAAGCTTTCTTT
NA	TRBV6-5	NA	TRBJ2-7	CASSYSHSGDSYEQYF	TGTGCCAGCAGTTACTCCCACAGCGGAGACTCTTACGAGCAGTACTTC
NA	TRBV10-3	NA	TRBJ2-3	CAIRKEDTQYF	TGTGCCATACGTAAGGAAGATACGCAGTATTTT
NA	TRBV7-3	many	TRBJ2-1	CASSLSGGPYNEQFF	TGTGCCAGCAGCTTGTCGGGGGGCCCCTACAATGAGCAGTTCTTC
TRBD2	TRBV7-9	few	TRBJ2-1	CASSSPILAGGPYNEQFF	TGTGCCAGCAGCTCTCCGATCCTAGCGGGGGGACCCTACAATGAGCAGTTCTTC
NA	TRBV7-6	NA	TRBJ1-1	CASSLEQGPVLNTEAFF	TGTGCCAGCAGCTTAGAGCAGGGGCCCGTTTTGAACACTGAAGCTTTCTTT
TRBD1	TRBV4-1	few	TRBJ2-1	CASSQWTGVGNEQFF	TGCGCCAGCAGCCAATGGACAGGGGTAGGCAATGAGCAGTTCTTC
TRBD1	TRBV28	NA	TRBJ2-5	CASSRRTGGAEETQYF	TGTGCCAGCAGCCGACGGACAGGGGGCGCGGAAGAGACCCAGTACTTC
TRBD2	TRBV4-2	few	TRBJ2-1	CASSLTGTSGGPDYNEQFF	TGTGCCAGCAGCCTTACCGGGACTAGCGGGGGGCCCGATTACAATGAGCAGTTCTTC
NA	TRBV20-1	NA	TRBJ2-1	CSARDIDPGTLFYNEQFF	TGCAGTGCTAGAGATATTGACCCCGGTACTCTATTCTACAATGAGCAGTTCTTC
TRBD1	TRBV6-1	NA	TRBJ2-1	CATVGPTGQGLYNEQFF	TGTGCCACCGTAGGCCCCACGGGACAGGGCTTATACAATGAGCAGTTCTTC
NA	TRBV27	NA	TRBJ1-1	CASSLLNTGGNTEAFF	TGTGCCAGCAGTTTATTAAATACCGGGGGTAACACTGAAGCTTTCTTT
TRBD1	TRBV27	NA	TRBJ1-1	CASSSGQSPTEAFF	TGTGCCAGCAGTTCGGGACAGAGTCCGACTGAAGCTTTCTTT
NA	TRBV11-2	NA	TRBJ1-6	CASSLRFYRANFDNSPLHF	TGTGCCAGCAGCTTAAGATTCTACAGGGCCAACTTTGATAATTCACCCCTCCACTTT
TRBD2	TRBV7-9	NA	TRBJ2-7	CASRLPGLAGEQYF	TGTGCCAGCAGACTTCCGGGACTAGCTGGCGAGCAGTACTTC
NA	TRBV6-1	NA	TRBJ2-1	CASRSKFRDGLYNEQFF	TGTGCCAGCAGATCAAAATTCCGGGACGGCCTCTACAATGAGCAGTTCTTC
NA	TRBV7-9	NA	TRBJ2-1	CASFLGGQGRREQFF	TGTGCCAGCTTTTTAGGGGGGCAGGGGAGACGTGAGCAGTTCTTC
TRBD1	TRBV7-9	NA	TRBJ1-1	CASSLPGGQVKNTEAFF	TGTGCCAGCAGCTTACCCGGGGGACAGGTAAAGAACACTGAAGCTTTCTTT
NA	TRBV2	NA	TRBJ2-7	CASSDVGQSSYEQYF	TGTGCCAGCAGTGACGTGGGACAAAGCTCCTACGAGCAGTACTTC
NA	TRBV9	few	TRBJ1-6	CASSSPPEPLHF	TGTGCCAGCAGCTCCCCTCCAGAACCCCTCCACTTT
NA	TRBV20-1	NA	TRBJ1-1	CSATDGAAGLNTEAFF	TGCAGTGCAACCGATGGGGCGGCTGGATTGAACACTGAAGCTTTCTTT
NA	TRBV7-6	many	TRBJ1-1	CASSLSGAVNTEAFF	TGTGCCAGCAGCTTGTCAGGGGCGGTGAACACTGAAGCTTTCTTT